The rows below give T cell receptor beta chains drawn from one sample of a study of T cell responses to AZD1222 COVID-19 vaccine. Sequenced by immunoSEQ multiplex PCR; TCRdb stores in-frame clones only, minus some. The sample contains under 85,000 clones, roughly 88% of which appear only once. This material consisted of peripheral blood, taken on day 0 of MenACWY control vaccination. All receptors come from an adult in good health. The CDR3 runs from the conserved cysteine through the conserved F or W. D genes are given only for firm matches. Clone size appears in some rows only: once, few, many, or a class for an expanded clone.

-	-	TRBV18	TRBJ1-1	CASSPQRETEAFF	TGTGCCAGCTCACCTCAACGGGAGACGGAAGCTTTCTTT
-	once	TRBV30	TRBJ2-1	CAWSVVGVWGEQFF	TGTGCCTGGAGTGTAGTCGGGGTGTGGGGGGAGCAGTTCTTC
TRBD1	once	TRBV7-8	TRBJ1-4	CASSLQGITNEKLFF	TGTGCCAGCAGCCTACAGGGGATCACTAATGAAAAACTGTTTTTT
-	once	TRBV18	TRBJ1-6	CASSPTSSYNSPLHF	TGTGCCAGCTCACCAACCAGCTCCTATAATTCACCCCTCCACTTT
-	-	TRBV28	TRBJ1-4	CASNTGNEKLFF	TGTGCCAGCAACACAGGGAATGAAAAACTGTTTTTT
-	once	TRBV5-1	TRBJ1-2	CASSLDHNGYTF	TGCGCCAGCAGCTTGGACCATAATGGCTACACCTTC
-	-	TRBV5-5	TRBJ1-1	CASSPGRTEAFF	TGTGCCAGCAGCCCAGGGAGGACTGAAGCTTTCTTT
TRBD1	once	TRBV19	TRBJ2-2	CASRTGTALTGELFF	TGTGCCAGTAGAACAGGGACAGCTCTAACCGGGGAGCTGTTTTTT
TRBD1	-	TRBV4-3	TRBJ2-2	CASSPDRADYTGELFF	TGCGCCAGCAGCCCGGACAGGGCAGACTACACCGGGGAGCTGTTTTTT
-	-	TRBV29-1	TRBJ2-3	CSVAPQDTQYF	TGCAGCGTTGCCCCTCAAGATACGCAGTATTTT
-	-	TRBV7-2	TRBJ2-5	CASSLLAGAQETQYF	TGTGCCAGCAGCCTCCTTGCGGGGGCCCAAGAGACCCAGTACTTC
-	-	TRBV12-3/TRBV12-4	TRBJ1-1	CASTLETEAFF	TGTGCCAGCACCCTCGAGACTGAAGCTTTCTTT
TRBD1	few	TRBV10-3	TRBJ2-3	CAISGQGQGTDTQYF	TGTGCCATCAGTGGCCAAGGACAGGGGACAGATACGCAGTATTTT
-	-	TRBV24-1	TRBJ2-5	CATSAEGRIETQYF	TGTGCCACCAGTGCAGAAGGGAGGATCGAGACCCAGTACTTC
-	-	TRBV30	TRBJ1-2	CAWTPLADSNGYTF	TGTGCCTGGACCCCTCTGGCAGATTCGAATGGCTACACCTTC
TRBD2	-	TRBV7-2	TRBJ2-7	CASSLDPLAGYYEQYF	TGTGCCAGCAGCTTAGATCCGCTAGCGGGGTACTACGAGCAGTACTTC
-	-	TRBV6-1	TRBJ2-2	CASSEARTAGELFF	TGTGCCAGCAGTGAAGCGAGGACCGCCGGGGAGCTGTTTTTT
TRBD2	-	TRBV19	TRBJ2-7	CASSIRTSGVITYEQYF	TGTGCCAGTAGTATCCGGACTAGCGGGGTGATCACCTACGAGCAGTACTTC
-	few	TRBV4-1	TRBJ1-2	CASSPHENYGYTF	TGCGCCAGCAGCCCACACGAAAACTATGGCTACACCTTC
-	-	TRBV7-2	TRBJ1-6	CASSPRFWGSPLHF	TGTGCCAGCAGCCCGAGATTTTGGGGTTCACCCCTCCACTTT
TRBD1	-	TRBV4-1	TRBJ1-6	CASSPPDRANSSPLHF	TGCGCCAGCAGCCCCCCGGACAGGGCAAATAGTTCACCCCTCCACTTT
-	-	TRBV3-1/TRBV3-2	TRBJ1-2	CASSQARGGYTF	TGTGCCAGCAGCCAAGCTCGGGGTGGCTACACCTTC
-	once	TRBV18	TRBJ1-4	CASSPPAGAKDEKLFF	TGTGCCAGCTCACCACCGGCGGGGGCGAAGGATGAAAAACTGTTTTTT
-	-	TRBV24-1	TRBJ2-6	CATSENSGANVLTF	TGTGCCACCAGTGAAAACTCTGGGGCCAACGTCCTGACTTTC
TRBD1	-	TRBV19	TRBJ1-6	CASSFPRGNNNSPLHF	TGTGCCAGTAGTTTCCCCAGGGGGAACAATAATTCACCCCTCCACTTT
TRBD1	once	TRBV30	TRBJ1-5	CAWSVSDRGQFNQPQHF	TGTGCCTGGAGTGTTTCGGACAGGGGGCAATTCAATCAGCCCCAGCATTTT
-	once	TRBV6-5	TRBJ1-6	CACRTAGLIQPLHF	TGTGCCTGCCGCACGGCAGGCCTAATTCAACCCCTCCACTTT
TRBD1	-	TRBV30	TRBJ2-2	CAWTGTGNTGELFF	TGTGCCTGGACAGGGACAGGGAACACCGGGGAGCTGTTTTTT
TRBD1	-	TRBV30	TRBJ2-1	CAWSLQGASYNEQFF	TGTGCCTGGAGTTTACAGGGGGCGTCGTACAATGAGCAGTTCTTC
TRBD2	-	TRBV11-2	TRBJ2-7	CASSQNSGTSKDEQYF	TGTGCCAGCAGCCAAAATTCGGGGACTAGCAAGGACGAGCAGTACTTC
-	-	TRBV7-2	TRBJ1-5	CASSLGGGDQPQHF	TGTGCCAGCAGCTTAGGCGGGGGAGACCAGCCCCAGCATTTT
-	-	TRBV9	TRBJ2-5	CASSVESWGETQYF	TGTGCCAGCAGCGTAGAGAGCTGGGGGGAGACCCAGTACTTC
-	-	TRBV27	TRBJ2-3	CASSSLGATDTQYF	TGTGCCAGCAGTTCTCTTGGGGCGACAGATACGCAGTATTTT
-	-	TRBV5-8	TRBJ2-6	CASSLTLSGANVLTF	TGTGCCAGCAGCTTGACACTCTCTGGGGCCAACGTCCTGACTTTC
-	-	TRBV25-1	TRBJ1-6	CASSQRNYNSPLHF	TGTGCCAGCAGTCAGAGGAACTATAATTCACCCCTCCACTTT
-	-	TRBV14	TRBJ1-2	CASSQVGSYGYTF	TGTGCCAGCAGCCAAGTAGGGTCCTATGGCTACACCTTC
-	-	TRBV5-1	TRBJ1-2	CASSLAGAGDGYTF	TGCGCCAGCAGCTTGGCCGGAGCCGGCGATGGCTACACCTTC
-	once	TRBV19	TRBJ1-2	CASSMAGSNGYTF	TGTGCCAGTAGTATGGCAGGGTCGAATGGCTACACCTTC
-	-	TRBV2	TRBJ1-3	CASSRDASGNTIYF	TGTGCCAGCAGTCGGGACGCCTCTGGAAACACCATATATTTT
-	once	TRBV18	TRBJ1-2	CASSPPREAYGYTF	TGTGCCAGCTCACCCCCGAGGGAGGCCTATGGCTACACCTTC
TRBD2	-	TRBV4-3	TRBJ2-1	CASSQASLAGGRLDEQFF	TGCGCCAGCAGCCAAGCTTCCTTAGCGGGGGGGAGGCTCGATGAGCAGTTCTTC
-	-	TRBV9	TRBJ1-2	CASSTRGVEGGYTF	TGTGCCAGCAGCACGAGGGGGGTTGAAGGAGGCTACACCTTC
-	-	TRBV5-6	TRBJ2-2	CASSLAGIRAGELFF	TGTGCCAGCAGCTTGGCCGGGATTAGGGCCGGGGAGCTGTTTTTT
-	-	TRBV7-6	TRBJ1-1	CASSFNRGLNTEAFF	TGTGCCAGCAGCTTTAATAGGGGTTTGAACACTGAAGCTTTCTTT
-	-	TRBV13	TRBJ2-5	CASSSGSLSTQETQYF	TGTGCCAGCAGCTCCGGTTCCTTGTCCACCCAAGAGACCCAGTACTTC
TRBD2	few	TRBV7-2	TRBJ2-3	CASTLAGGVTDTQYF	TGTGCCAGCACCTTAGCGGGGGGGGTTACAGATACGCAGTATTTT
-	-	TRBV7-9	TRBJ2-7	CASSSMPPGPYEQYF	TGTGCCAGCAGCTCTATGCCTCCAGGACCCTACGAGCAGTACTTC
TRBD1	-	TRBV10-2	TRBJ2-1	CASSTGGFYNEQFF	TGCGCCAGCTCGACAGGGGGGTTCTACAATGAGCAGTTCTTC